This TCR beta chain was retrieved from a study of shared clonotypes between healthy human individuals. Overall study findings and caveats: The study found lower generation probabilities in non-shared clonotypes than in those shared by all four donors. Inspection by rarefaction showed sorted-subset sequencing to be incomplete despite large depth.

Turning to this clone: Its antigen is not identified.

Genomic DNA (from each subset) was split evenly across several immunoSEQ plates. Here immunoSEQ multiplex PCR was the method, and the copy in TCRdb shows in-frame clones only, minus some. The table shows roughly 700,000 clones, with about nine tenths occurring only once. Sequenced sample: memory CD8+ T cells from PBMCs. Subset meaning: CD45RO+ cells pooled with CCR7-negative TemRA cells. The sequence was obtained from a man aged 18 to 35 in good health. Some clones in this sample may be carry-over from other donors' samples.

CDR3 loop: CASSPEYNEQFF. The CDR3 DNA sequence: TGTGCCAGCAGCCCCGAATACAATGAGCAGTTCTTC. This sequence joins TRBV9 and TRBJ2-1, with no clear D. CDR1 is SGDLS, CDR2 YYNGEE, per germline. The V and J ends lost 4 bases and 4 bases respectively, with 6 bases between them. The CDR3 totals 12 residues.